A single sample is the source of the 24 T cell receptor beta chains below, sequenced in a study of neoadjuvant nivolumab and ipilimumab in lung cancer. TCRdb's copy holds only in-frame clones and misses some; the assay was immunoSEQ multiplex PCR. The table records roughly 49,000 clones, 80% to 90% of them present only once. The starting material was blood, obtained before neoadjuvant nivolumab, alone or with ipilimumab. The origin of the receptors is an adult with non-small cell lung cancer. Some clones in this sample may be carry-over from other donors' samples.

The V and J genes are TRBV9 and TRBJ2-1; the match to TRBD2 covers 11 bases. The V gene end was trimmed by 3 bases and the J gene end by 9 bases; junction bases not matched to a gene: 8. The CDR3 spans 15 residues. CDR1 is SGDLS, CDR2 YYNGEE, per germline. This chain's CDR3 is CASSGTSGSIGEQFF. In DNA, the CDR3 is TGTGCCAGCAGCGGTACTAGCGGGAGTATCGGTGAGCAGTTCTTC.

The CDR3 loop reads CASSVRAGELFF. As DNA, the CDR3 is TGTGCCAGCAGCGTAAGAGCCGGGGAGCTGTTTTTT. The chain combines TRBV9 with TRBJ2-2; no clear D. Germline CDR1 and CDR2: SGDLS and YYNGEE. CDR3 length: 12 residues. Between the trimmed V and J ends, which lost 1 base and 6 bases, there was a span of 4 bases.

The rearrangement joins TRBV29-1 to TRBJ1-4; 7 nucleotides align to TRBD1. Germline trimming cut 6 bases from V and 5 bases from J; bases unmatched to any gene: 6. This CDR3 is 13 amino acids long. Germline CDR1 and CDR2: SQVTM and ANQGSEA. Written as DNA, the CDR3 is TGCAGCGTCGCCGGGACAGCAAATGAAAAACTGTTTTTT. The encoded protein is CSVAGTANEKLFF.

This clone turned up a few times. The chain is built from TRBV6-6 and TRBJ1-1; D not certain. This CDR3 is built from 13 residues. The ends were cut back, 5 bases at V and 10 bases at J, with 17 bases in the middle. Germline V lookup: CDR1 MNHNY, CDR2 SVGAGI (reference sequence). CDR3 DNA: TGTGCCAGCAGTCCCATATCCGGTCCGGGAGCTTTCTTT. Translated: CASSPISGPGAFF.

The chain recombines TRBV2 with TRBJ1-2; possible D gene TRBD1, 6 bases. This CDR3 comprises 16 residues. The V end lost 4 bases, the J end lost 6 bases, and 21 bases lay between the germline ends. Germline CDR1 and CDR2: SNHLY and FYNNEI. The CDR3 region is CASSGDGGTGKDGYTF. The CDR3 DNA sequence: TGTGCCAGCAGTGGGGATGGTGGTACAGGGAAGGATGGCTACACCTTC.

The chain couples TRBV5-1 to TRBJ1-2; D is unclear. V was cut by 0 bases and J by 0 bases, with 9 bases left in between. This CDR3 comprises 15 residues. Looked up from germline, CDR1 is SGHRS and CDR2 is YFSETQ. The CDR3 sequence: CASSLDSDTNYGYTF. CDR3 sequence (DNA): TGCGCCAGCAGCTTGGATTCGGATACTAACTATGGCTACACCTTC.

V and J are TRBV6-5 and TRBJ1-2, with 8 positions matching TRBD1. With 0 bases clipped from V and 3 bases from J, the junction kept 6 bases outside the gene matches. The CDR3 consists of 16 residues. Germline V CDR1 and CDR2: MNHEY, SVGAGI. CDR3: CASSYSGQGSYYGYTF. The CDR3 DNA reads as TGTGCCAGCAGTTACTCTGGACAGGGCTCGTACTATGGCTACACCTTC.

This clone was counted only a few times. The chain links TRBV19 to TRBJ2-2; no firm D call. This CDR3 has 12 residues. From germline, CDR1 is LNHDA and CDR2 SQIVND (reference sequence). V was pared by 11 bases and J by 3 bases, with 10 bases between. CDR3 sequence: CASKADTGELFF. CDR3 in DNA: TGTGCCTCGAAGGCGGACACCGGGGAGCTGTTTTTT.

The count of this clone is one. The chain combines TRBV9 with TRBJ2-1, with D unresolved. This CDR3 spans 13 amino acids. Germline-derived CDR1 and CDR2 are SGDLS and YYNGEE. V shed 0 bases and J shed 4 bases, with 5 bases lying between them. The CDR3 sequence is CASSVDEYNEQFF. Written as DNA, the CDR3 is TGTGCCAGCAGCGTAGATGAGTACAATGAGCAGTTCTTC.

This chain uses TRBV5-1 with TRBJ2-2, with 8 nucleotides matching TRBD1. Germline CDR1 reads SGHRS; CDR2 reads YFSETQ. After removal of 2 bases from V and 3 bases from J, the junction contained 6 bases not matched to a gene. The CDR3 consists of 16 residues. The CDR3, as DNA: TGCGCCAGCAGCTTCGCAGGGGGCGGGTACACCGGGGAGCTGTTTTTT. Protein sequence: CASSFAGGGYTGELFF.

The chain carries TRBV7-6 and TRBJ1-2; perhaps TRBD1 as D (5 bases). Deletions cut 4 bases from V and 4 bases from J, with 16 bases between. CDR1 is SGHVS and CDR2 is FNYEAQ in the germline V gene. The CDR3 has 15 residues. CDR3 loop: CASSSPGGKFYGYTF. In DNA form, the CDR3 reads TGTGCCAGCAGCTCCCCCGGGGGTAAATTCTATGGCTACACCTTC.

The chain couples TRBV18 to TRBJ2-2, with D possibly matching TRBD1 (5 bases). V lost 0 bases to trimming and J lost 6 bases, with 14 bases between them. Germline V gene lookup returns CDR1 KGHSH and CDR2 LQKENI. The CDR3 extends over 16 amino acids. The CDR3 loop reads CASSPPNRGISGELFF. The CDR3 DNA is TGTGCCAGCTCACCACCTAATAGGGGTATATCCGGGGAGCTGTTTTTT.

The chain couples TRBV5-1 to TRBJ2-5; the D gene is possibly TRBD2 (6 bases). Germline V CDR1 and CDR2: SGHRS, YFSETQ. Trimming left V 0 bases short and J 1 base short, with 7 bases between. CDR3 size: 14 residues. The CDR3: CASSLGGVQETQYF. CDR3 in DNA: TGCGCCAGCAGCTTGGGGGGGGTCCAAGAGACCCAGTACTTC. The full variable domain, completed using reference TRBV5-1 and TRBJ2-5, is KAGVTQTPRYLIKTRGQQVTLSCSPISGHRSVSWYQQTPGQGLQFLFEYFSETQRNKGNFPGRFSGRQFSNSRSEMNVSTLELGDSALYLCASSLGGVQETQYFGPGTRLLVL.

The chain recombines TRBV18 with TRBJ1-1; the match to TRBD1 covers 8 bases. In germline, CDR1 is KGHSH, CDR2 LQKENI. This CDR3 is built from 17 residues. After removal of 2 bases from V and 5 bases from J, the junction contained 13 bases not matched to a gene. The DNA for the CDR3 is TGTGCCAGCTCACCATTTTCCGTAACAGGGGGTCGAACTGAAGCTTTCTTT. It translates to CASSPFSVTGGRTEAFF. The full variable domain, with the rest looked up from reference TRBV18 and TRBJ1-1, is NAGVMQNPRHLVRRRGQEARLRCSPMKGHSHVYWYRQLPEEGLKFMVYLQKENIIDESGMPKERFSAEFPKEGPSILRIQQVVRGDSAAYFCASSPFSVTGGRTEAFFGQGTRLTVV.

In DNA, the CDR3 is TGTGCCAGCAGCCAAGTAGATACGCAGTATTTT. Protein: CASSQVDTQYF. The chain joins TRBV14 to TRBJ2-3; D not resolved. The CDR3 spans 11 residues. Germline lookup yields CDR1 SGHDN and CDR2 FVKESK. Between the trimmed V and J ends, which lost 1 base and 5 bases, there was a span of 1 base.

The chain uses TRBV25-1 and TRBJ1-4; no reliable D call. The CDR3 covers 14 residues. The V end was cut by 4 bases, the J end by 4 bases, with 10 bases between. Germline-derived CDR1 and CDR2 are MGHDK and SYGVNS. The CDR3 here is CASSAGHVNEKLFF. CDR3 nucleotides: TGTGCCAGCAGTGCCGGGCACGTTAATGAAAAACTGTTTTTT.

The rearrangement uses TRBV7-2 and TRBJ2-7, with 9 bases matching TRBD2. V shed 6 bases, J shed 3 bases, and the junction held 6 bases outside the gene matches. The CDR3 extends over 14 amino acids. Germline V lookup: CDR1 SGHTA, CDR2 FQGNSA. The CDR3 nucleotides read TGTGCCAGCAGGGAATATAGCGGGAGCTACGAGCAGTACTTC. This translates into CASREYSGSYEQYF. Full variable domain (rest looked up from reference TRBV7-2 and TRBJ2-7): GAGVSQSPSNKVTEKGKDVELRCDPISGHTALYWYRQSLGQGLEFLIYFQGNSAPDKSGLPSDRFSAERTGGSVSTLTIQRTQQEDSAVYLCASREYSGSYEQYFGPGTRLTVT.

The chain uses TRBV7-9 and TRBJ1-2; D is perhaps TRBD1 (5 bases). The CDR3 is 12 residues long. CDR1 is SEHNR and CDR2 is FQNEAQ in the germline V gene (reference sequence). The V end lost 4 bases, the J end lost 4 bases, and 7 bases lay between the germline ends. CDR3 amino acids: CASSSGSYGYTF. The DNA for the CDR3 is TGTGCCAGCAGCTCAGGGTCCTATGGCTACACCTTC.

CDR3 in DNA: TGTGCCAGCAGCTTTAAACCGGGACTAGCTTACGAGCAGTACTTC. Protein: CASSFKPGLAYEQYF. The chain has TRBV7-2 and TRBJ2-7, with 9 bases aligning to TRBD2. V shed 3 bases and J 4 bases; nucleotides not matched to a gene: 7. CDR1 and CDR2 (germline): SGHTA, FQGNSA. The CDR3 runs 15 residues.

This chain uses TRBV6-6 with TRBJ1-5; no firm D call. CDR1 is MNHNY and CDR2 is SVGAGI in the germline V gene (reference sequence). Trimming pared 5 bases from V and 1 base from J, leaving 12 bases between. CDR3 length: 15 amino acids. CDR3 nucleotides: TGTGCCAGCAGTGTAAGGGCAGTAAGCAATCAGCCCCAGCATTTT. It specifies CASSVRAVSNQPQHF.

The V gene is TRBV7-2, the J gene TRBJ1-3, with unresolved D. The CDR3 is made up of 14 amino acids. V lost 1 base to trimming and J lost 0 bases, with 4 bases between them. Germline-derived CDR1 and CDR2 are SGHTA and FQGNSA. CDR3 region: CASSLGLSGNTIYF. The CDR3, as DNA: TGTGCCAGCAGCTTAGGCCTCTCTGGAAACACCATATATTTT.

This rearrangement joins TRBV7-2 to TRBJ2-7, with TRBD2 matching 9 bases. This CDR3 is 17 amino acids long. Germline CDR1 SGHTA, CDR2 FQGNSA. V was clipped by 1 base and J by 5 bases; unmatched bases: 12. The CDR3 loop is CASSLVALAGRPHEQYF. Written as DNA, the CDR3 is TGTGCCAGCAGCTTAGTGGCACTAGCGGGCCGCCCCCACGAGCAGTACTTC.

This clone is labeled medium-sized. The rearrangement links TRBV7-8 to TRBJ2-5; D is perhaps TRBD1 (5 bases). V lost 5 bases, J lost 5 bases, and 18 bases lay in between. CDR3 length: 15 residues. The germline CDR1 and CDR2 sequences are SGHVS and FQNEAQ. The chain's CDR3 is CASSGGAARSETQYF. CDR3 DNA sequence: TGTGCCAGCAGCGGTGGGGCGGCGAGAAGTGAGACCCAGTACTTC.

The V call is TRBV7-8, the J call TRBJ1-1; D is perhaps TRBD1 (6 bases). V dropped 5 bases and J dropped 1 base, with 20 bases sitting between them. The CDR3 consists of 17 residues. Per the germline V gene, CDR1 is SGHVS and CDR2 is FQNEAQ. CDR3 DNA: TGTGCCAGCAGCGGTGGGCGCAGGGGAATGAGGAACACTGAAGCTTTCTTT. Translating it yields CASSGGRRGMRNTEAFF.